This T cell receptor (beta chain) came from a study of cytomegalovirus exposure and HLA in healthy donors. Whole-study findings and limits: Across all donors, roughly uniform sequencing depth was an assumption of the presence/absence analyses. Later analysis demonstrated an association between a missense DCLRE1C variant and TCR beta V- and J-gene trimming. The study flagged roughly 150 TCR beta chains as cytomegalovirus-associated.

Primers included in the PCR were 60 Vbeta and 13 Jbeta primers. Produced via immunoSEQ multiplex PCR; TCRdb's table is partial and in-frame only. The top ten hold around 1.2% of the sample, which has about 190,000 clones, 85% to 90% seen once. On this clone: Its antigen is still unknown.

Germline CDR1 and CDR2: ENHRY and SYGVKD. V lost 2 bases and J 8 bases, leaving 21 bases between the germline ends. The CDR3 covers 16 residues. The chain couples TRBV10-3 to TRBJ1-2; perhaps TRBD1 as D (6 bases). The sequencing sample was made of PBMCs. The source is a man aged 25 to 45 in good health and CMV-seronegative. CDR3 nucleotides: TGTGCCATCAGTGAGCACCCCCTGGGGGGGGCGGGAGGCTACACCTTC. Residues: CAISEHPLGGAGGYTF.